The 2 T cell receptor beta chains listed next were all sequenced from one sample in a study of blood T cells in healthy people across ages. A J-beta primer mix and a sample-barcoded 5' primer were used in a second PCR of about 6 to 12 cycles. TCRdb recomputed calls from the 5' RACE reads with MiXCR, one row per CDR3 protein. This table holds roughly 730,000 distinct CDR3 sequences, more than 55% found once. Sample: blood. These receptors came from a man aged 35-49 years in good health.

This clonotype was detected only a few times. The junction departs from the called germline gene at one end, perhaps through a read error. CDR3 loop: CASSQESASYISHNEQFF. The CDR3 DNA is TGTGCCAGCAGCCAAGAGTCCGCTAGCTACATCTCCCACAATGAGCAGTTCTTC. The chain carries TRBV4-2 and TRBJ2-1; possibly TRBD2 for D (5 bases). The length of the CDR3 is 18 residues. Germline CDR1 is LGHNA and CDR2 is YNFKEQ.

This sequence joins TRBV7-3 and TRBJ2-4; D tentatively reads TRBD1 or TRBD2 (5 bases each). TRBJ2-7 matches the DNA end more closely, so the J call is doubtful. CDR3 length: 13 residues. CDR1 and CDR2 from the germline V gene are SGHTA and FQGTGA. In DNA, the CDR3 is TGTGCCAGCAGCTGGGGGAGTGGGCGCGAGCAGTACTTC. Translated: CASSWGSGREQYF.